Listed here are 10 T cell receptor beta chains from one sample, sequenced in a study of blood T cells in healthy people across ages. A second about 6 to 12 cycle PCR used barcoded and J-beta primers. Each CDR3 protein gets one entry after TCRdb re-called the 5' RACE reads with MiXCR. The repertoire includes approximately 800,000 distinct CDR3 sequences, roughly 34% of them detected once, and 10% to 15% sits in the top ten. Specimen: blood. The receptors stem from a man between 18 and 29 years old in good health.

The table lists this clonotype with a few counts. The V gene is TRBV6-6, the J gene TRBJ1-1, with D perhaps matching TRBD1 (5 bases). Between the trimmed V and J ends, which lost 2 bases and 7 bases, there was a span of 8 bases. The CDR3 has 12 amino acids. Germline assignment: CDR1 MNHNY and CDR2 SVGAGI (reference sequence). This CDR3 is CASSYRQGEAFF. In DNA form, the CDR3 reads TGTGCCAGCAGTTACCGGCAGGGTGAAGCTTTCTTT.

Worth noting for this clonotype: This clone may be a read error of a much larger clone one base away. The chain joins TRBV15 to TRBJ2-7, with 7 bases that match TRBD1. V shed 2 bases and J 5 bases; nucleotides not matched to a gene: 15. In germline, CDR1 is LNHNV, CDR2 YYDKDF (reference sequence). CDR3 length: 17 residues. CDR3 sequence reads: CATSRIPRDSSSDEQYF. The CDR3 DNA reads TGTGCCACCAGCAGAATTCCCCGGGACAGTTCCTCTGACGAGCAGTACTTC.

A remark on this clonotype: One end of the junction fails to match germline, which may point to a read error. This chain links TRBV4-1 with TRBJ1-6; 8 bases are shared with TRBD1. The V gene's germline CDR1 is MGHRA and CDR2 YSYEKL. This CDR3 comprises 15 residues. The CDR3 DNA sequence: TGCGCCAGCAGCCCTTCGACAGGGGATGGATCACCCCCCCACTTT. It is translated as CASSPSTGDGSPPHF.

This clonotype was seen only a few times. The rearrangement uses TRBV28 and TRBJ2-3; D is perhaps TRBD1 (7 bases). V dropped 4 bases and J dropped 2 bases, with 16 bases sitting between them. The germline V gene has CDR1 MDHEN and CDR2 SYDVKM. The CDR3 runs 16 residues. The CDR3 loop is CASSSRGVLYTDTQYF. The CDR3 DNA follows: TGTGCCAGCAGTTCCAGGGGGGTCCTATACACAGATACGCAGTATTTT.

The sample holds a few counts of this clonotype. The chain is built from TRBV2 and TRBJ2-5, with a tentative D call TRBD1 (5 bases). The CDR3 extends over 14 amino acids. From germline, CDR1 is SNHLY and CDR2 FYNNEI. The V end was cut by 6 bases, the J end by 0 bases, with 11 bases between. DNA of the CDR3: TGTGCCAGCAGGCAGACAGCCTACCAAGAGACCCAGTACTTC. It encodes CASRQTAYQETQYF.

This clonotype came up a few times. V usage is TRBV20-1 and J usage is TRBJ1-5; D not resolved. The CDR3 contains 14 residues. The germline CDR1 and CDR2 sequences are DFQATT and SNEGSKA (reference sequence). V shed 1 base and J shed 7 bases, with 14 bases lying between them. CDR3 region: CSARVVSLGQPQHF. CDR3 nucleotides: TGCAGTGCTAGAGTAGTTTCGCTGGGGCAGCCCCAGCATTTT.

As concerns this clonotype: Possible read error: a much larger clone is one base away. The CDR3 nucleotides read TGCGCCAGCAGCCCAGTGTCCGGTTACAATGAGCAGTTCTTC. Translated, it gives CASSPVSGYNEQFF. This sequence joins TRBV4-3 and TRBJ2-1; D is ambiguous. Trimming left V 4 bases short and J 4 bases short, with 11 bases between. CDR1 is LGHNA and CDR2 is YSLEER in the germline V gene. This CDR3 is built from 14 residues.

A few counts support this clonotype. V and J are TRBV20-1 and TRBJ2-4; 7 bases match TRBD1. The CDR3 sequence is 13 residues long. V gave up 3 bases and J gave up 2 bases; unmatched junction bases: 1. CDR1 is DFQATT, CDR2 SNEGSKA, per germline (reference sequence). CDR3 residues: CSASRGTKNIQYF. CDR3 bases: TGCAGTGCTAGCAGGGGGACCAAAAACATTCAGTACTTC.

For this clonotype: At one boundary the junction diverges from the germline segment, which might be a read error. The chain employs TRBV4-2 and TRBJ1-2; TRBD1 matches 7 bases. Germline V gene data show CDR1 as LGHNA and CDR2 as YNFKEQ. The CDR3 consists of 17 residues. The CDR3 here is CAGSQEYRDSLFYGYTF. The CDR3 DNA reads as TGTGCCGGCAGCCAAGAATACCGGGACAGCCTGTTCTATGGCTACACCTTC.

As regards this clonotype: Since a much larger clone is just one base distant, this may be a read error. The chain combines TRBV27 with TRBJ1-4; TRBD1 matches at 9 bases. This CDR3 is 14 amino acids long. The V gene's germline CDR1 is MNHEY and CDR2 SMNVEV (reference sequence). V lost 6 bases, J lost 7 bases, and 6 bases stayed unmatched. CDR3 residues: CASSPGTGIEKLFF. The CDR3 region has the DNA TGTGCCAGCAGCCCCGGGACAGGGATTGAAAAACTGTTTTTT. Based on the CDR3 plus reference TRBV27 and TRBJ1-4, the full variable domain is EAQVTQNPRYLITVTGKKLTVTCSQNMNHEYMSWYRQDPGLGLRQIYYSMNVEVTDKGDVPEGYKVSRKEKRNFPLILESPSPNQTSLYFCASSPGTGIEKLFFGSGTQLSVL.